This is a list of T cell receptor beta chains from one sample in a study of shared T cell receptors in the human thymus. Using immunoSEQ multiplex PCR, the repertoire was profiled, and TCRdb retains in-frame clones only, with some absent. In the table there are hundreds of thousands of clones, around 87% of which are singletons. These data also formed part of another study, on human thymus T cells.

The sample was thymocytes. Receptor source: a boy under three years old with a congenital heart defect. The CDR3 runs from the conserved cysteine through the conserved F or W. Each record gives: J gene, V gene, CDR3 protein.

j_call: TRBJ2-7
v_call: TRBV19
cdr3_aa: CASSPDSRSHEQYF

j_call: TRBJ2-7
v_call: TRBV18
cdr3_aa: CASSPGRGSINYEQYF

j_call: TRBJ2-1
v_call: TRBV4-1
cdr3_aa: CASSQDQEAGGGNEQFF

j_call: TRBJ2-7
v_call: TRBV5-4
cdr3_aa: CASSAYPGQGYEQYF

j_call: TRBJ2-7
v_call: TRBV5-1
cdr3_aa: CASSLWTGHYEQYF

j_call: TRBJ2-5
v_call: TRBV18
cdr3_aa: CASSPRIVPGPISETQYF

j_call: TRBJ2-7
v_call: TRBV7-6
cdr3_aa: CASRSGPSYEQYF

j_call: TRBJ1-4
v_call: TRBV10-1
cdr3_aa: CASSETKGTNEKLFF

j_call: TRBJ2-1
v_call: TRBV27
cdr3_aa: CASTLRRGMGYNEQFF

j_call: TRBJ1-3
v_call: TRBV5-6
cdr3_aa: CASSSRTGGNTIYF

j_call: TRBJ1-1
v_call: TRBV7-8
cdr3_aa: CASSLVLDPRGKTEAFF

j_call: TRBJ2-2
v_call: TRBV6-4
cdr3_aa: CASSDMPIGDTGELFF

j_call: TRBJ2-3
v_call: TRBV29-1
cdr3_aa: CSGILAGNTDTQYF

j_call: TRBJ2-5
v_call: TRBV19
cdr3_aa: CASSSRGGAGETQYF

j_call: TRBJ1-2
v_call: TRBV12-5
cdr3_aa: CASGLWGGGSGKSYTF

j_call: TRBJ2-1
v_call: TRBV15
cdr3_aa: CATSRDFRGNEQFF

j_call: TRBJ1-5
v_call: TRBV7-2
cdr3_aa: CASSLGPDSNQPQHF

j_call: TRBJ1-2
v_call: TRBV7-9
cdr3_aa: CASSAPPLYGYTF